The table lists the clone carrying this T cell receptor beta chain with a few counts. The entry originates in a study of blood T cells in healthy people across ages. The authors ran a second PCR of 7 to 11 cycles using a sample-barcoded 5' primer and a J-beta primer mix. TCRdb re-called the 5' RACE reads through MiXCR, storing one row per CDR3 protein. The sample has 750,000 to 950,000 distinct CDR3 sequences, roughly 26% seen once; the top ten hold around 2.9%. Germline lookup yields CDR1 SQVTM and CDR2 ANQGSEA. This CDR3 is 19 amino acids long. Trimming at V came to 0 bases and at J to 0 bases, leaving 13 bases not matched to a gene. These data also formed part of another study, on T cells of mothers and their children.

Source material: blood. The chain links TRBV29-1 to TRBJ2-1, with 8 bases aligning to TRBD1. This sequence was found in a boy younger than 18 in good health. The CDR3 sequence is CSVEDKDRVLLRSYNEQFF. As DNA, the CDR3 is TGCAGCGTTGAAGATAAGGACAGGGTTCTCCTCCGCTCCTACAATGAGCAGTTCTTC.